A selection of T cell receptor beta chains follows, all from one sample in a study of blood T cells in healthy people across ages. TCRdb reprocessed the 5' RACE reads via MiXCR and lists one record per CDR3 protein. Of some 750,000 distinct CDR3 sequences listed, about a fifth were seen once; the top ten hold about 22%. Sequenced sample: blood. The receptor source for this set is a man between 65 and 85 years old in good health. CDR3s include the opening cysteine and the closing phenylalanine or tryptophan. Each record gives: V gene, clone size, D gene, J gene, CDR3 DNA, CDR3 protein. A D gene is named only where the DNA matches it firmly. Rows may omit the clone size; those that give it use once, few, many or a size class.

TRBV5-4,-,-,TRBJ2-2,TGTGCCAGCAGCTTGGATCTCCGTGGGACCTCGACCGGGGAGCTGTTTTTT,CASSLDLRGTSTGELFF
TRBV12-3/TRBV12-4,many,-,TRBJ2-7,TGTGCCAGCAGTTTAGTCGGGACCTCCTACGAGCAGTACTTC,CASSLVGTSYEQYF
TRBV29-1,-,-,TRBJ2-7,TGCAGCGTCGTCCCGACAGGCTACGAGCAGTACTTC,CSVVPTGYEQYF
TRBV7-9,-,-,TRBJ2-3,TGTGCCAGCAGCCCAGCACAGGCGGCAGATACGCAGTATTTT,CASSPAQAADTQYF
TRBV5-1,-,TRBD1,TRBJ1-2,TGCGCCAGCAGCGACCCCGGGACAGGGATCGGCTACACCTTC,CASSDPGTGIGYTF
TRBV6-6,-,-,TRBJ2-2,TGTGCCAGCAGTTACGGAGCAGCCGGGGAGCTGTTTTTT,CASSYGAAGELFF
TRBV27,few,-,TRBJ2-7,TGTGCCAGCAGTTTAGGCCGCTTCGGGGCCTACGAGCAGTACTTC,CASSLGRFGAYEQYF
TRBV12-3/TRBV12-4,-,-,TRBJ2-1,TGTGCCAGCAGTTTTCTACCTACCTACAATGAGCAGTTCTTC,CASSFLPTYNEQFF
TRBV10-1,few,-,TRBJ2-3,TGCGCCAGCAGTGAGTCGGTGGGGGGCACAGATACGCAGTATTTT,CASSESVGGTDTQYF
TRBV29-1,-,-,TRBJ2-5,TGCAGCGTTGAATGGCAGGGAGAGACCCAGTACTTC,CSVEWQGETQYF
TRBV28,-,-,TRBJ2-3,TGTGCCAGCGGTCCTCTCGGGACGAGCACAGATACGCAGTATTTT,CASGPLGTSTDTQYF
TRBV4-3,few,-,TRBJ2-5,TGCGCCAGCAGCCAAGGGTTAGGCCGAGAGACCCAGTACTTC,CASSQGLGRETQYF